The clone carrying this T cell receptor beta chain has at least ten counts. These data originate in a study of neurological immune-mediated disorders. MiXCR, applied by TCRdb to the 5' RACE reads, yields one record per CDR3 protein. The data show some 77,000 distinct CDR3 sequences, around 9.9% seen once. From germline, CDR1 is SGHRS and CDR2 YFSETQ. The CDR3 consists of 16 residues. Trimming took off 3 bases at V and 5 bases at J, with 20 bases between the two ends. The V and J genes are TRBV5-1 and TRBJ1-1; D perhaps matches TRBD1 (6 bases). This clonotype originated in a man aged 45 to 65 in good health. Sequencing was carried out using PBMCs. The CDR3 protein is CASSSTGTKWNTEAFF. The CDR3 region has the DNA TGCGCCAGCAGCTCAACCGGGACAAAGTGGAATACTGAAGCTTTCTTT.